These 17 T cell receptor beta chains were all obtained from the same sample, sequenced in a study of blood T cell repertoires in COVID-19. The assay was immunoSEQ multiplex PCR, and TCRdb's table has in-frame clones only and misses some. The table lists around 250,000 clones, around 88% of them singletons. The specimen was PBMCs or T cells enriched from blood (not recorded which). Receptors were obtained from a woman in her 50s who had recovered from COVID-19.

The rearrangement uses TRBV5-1 and TRBJ1-1, with 7 bases fitting TRBD1. J lost 1 base, V lost 3 bases, and 6 bases had no gene match. Germline-derived CDR1 and CDR2 are SGHRS and YFSETQ. The CDR3 spans 15 residues. The CDR3 here is CASSYGDSPNTEAFF. The CDR3 DNA reads as TGCGCCAGCAGCTACGGGGACAGCCCGAACACTGAAGCTTTCTTT. Using reference TRBV5-1 and TRBJ1-1 for the parts outside the CDR3, the full variable domain is KAGVTQTPRYLIKTRGQQVTLSCSPISGHRSVSWYQQTPGQGLQFLFEYFSETQRNKGNFPGRFSGRQFSNSRSEMNVSTLELGDSALYLCASSYGDSPNTEAFFGQGTRLTVV.

The chain joins TRBV27 to TRBJ1-6; D not resolved. There are 16 residues in the CDR3. V was pared by 2 bases and J by 6 bases, with 14 bases between. The germline V gene has CDR1 MNHEY and CDR2 SMNVEV (reference sequence). The CDR3 sequence is CASSLATFNPNSPLHF. DNA for the CDR3: TGTGCCAGCAGTTTAGCGACATTTAATCCTAATTCACCCCTCCACTTT.

The gene calls are TRBV9 and TRBJ2-7, with 9 bases aligning to TRBD1. The V gene end was trimmed by 2 bases and the J gene end by 3 bases; junction bases not matched to a gene: 6. In germline, CDR1 is SGDLS, CDR2 YYNGEE. This CDR3 region has 15 residues. CDR3 in amino acids: CASSVDRGSVYEQYF. For the CDR3, the DNA is TGTGCCAGCAGCGTGGACAGGGGCTCGGTCTACGAGCAGTACTTC.

V is TRBV27 and J is TRBJ2-7, with D possibly TRBD2 on 7 matching bases. Trimming left V 5 bases short and J 7 bases short, with 21 bases between. Germline CDR1 reads MNHEY; CDR2 reads SMNVEV (reference sequence). This CDR3 comprises 15 residues. The CDR3 loop reads CASSPGASGLREQYF. Here the CDR3 DNA reads TGTGCCAGCAGTCCAGGGGCTAGCGGATTGCGAGAGCAGTACTTC.

V gene TRBV7-6 combines with J gene TRBJ2-2, with 9 bases that match TRBD2. Germline V gives CDR1 SGHVS, CDR2 FNYEAQ. The CDR3 runs 18 residues. Trimming took 3 bases from V and 1 from J; bases not matched to a gene: 9. In DNA, the CDR3 is TGTGCCAGCAGCTTCCCGACGGAGCGGGGGGTGAACACCGGGGAGCTGTTTTTT. Amino acid sequence: CASSFPTERGVNTGELFF.

The rearrangement joins TRBV7-3 to TRBJ2-4, with TRBD2 matching 14 bases. The CDR3 runs 15 residues. Trimming removed 5 bases from V and 7 bases from J; junction bases left unmatched: 4. Germline lookup yields CDR1 SGHTA and CDR2 FQGTGA. The CDR3: CASSRGLAGDNIQYF. Here the CDR3 DNA reads TGTGCCAGCAGCCGGGGACTAGCGGGAGATAACATTCAGTACTTC.

The chain is built from TRBV10-3 and TRBJ1-5; D gene uncertain. CDR3 length equals 15 residues. The germline CDR1 and CDR2 sequences are ENHRY and SYGVKD. Trimming took 10 bases from V and 0 from J, leaving 16 bases between them. CDR3 DNA: TGTGCCACCACAAACCCTAGTTTTAGCAATCAGCCCCAGCATTTT. Protein product: CATTNPSFSNQPQHF.

V usage is TRBV5-1 and J usage is TRBJ1-2; TRBD1 is a possible D gene (5 bases). The CDR3 runs 13 residues. V was clipped by 2 bases and J by 6 bases, with 11 bases between them. The germline V gene encodes CDR1 SGHRS and CDR2 YFSETQ. Written as DNA, the CDR3 is TGCGCCAGCAGCTTCGGGGGGGATGATGGCTACACCTTC. Encoded protein: CASSFGGDDGYTF.

CDR3 coding DNA: TGTGCCTGGGGACAGGGGAACTATGGCTACACCTTC. Translating it yields CAWGQGNYGYTF. The V and J genes are TRBV30 and TRBJ1-2; 9 positions agree with TRBD1. V shed 5 bases, J shed 2 bases, and the junction held 0 bases outside the gene matches. The V gene's germline CDR1 is GTSNPN and CDR2 SVGIG (reference sequence). The CDR3 consists of 12 residues.

This sequence joins TRBV4-3 and TRBJ1-3; no firm D call. The germline CDR1 and CDR2 sequences are LGHNA and YSLEER. CDR3 length equals 17 residues. Trimming took off 1 base at V and 0 bases at J, with 13 bases between the two ends. For the CDR3, the DNA is TGCGCCAGCAGCCAAGCGAAACCGGGGAGCTCTGGAAACACCATATATTTT. Translating gives CASSQAKPGSSGNTIYF.

The rearrangement uses TRBV27 and TRBJ2-7; D remains ambiguous. This CDR3 has 12 residues. Trimming removed 6 bases from V and 2 bases from J, with 8 bases in between. The germline gives CDR1 MNHEY, CDR2 SMNVEV (reference sequence). The CDR3 reads CASRSYPYEQYF. CDR3 coding DNA: TGTGCCAGCAGGTCCTATCCCTACGAGCAGTACTTC.

V usage is TRBV6-2 or TRBV6-3 and J usage is TRBJ1-1, with D hard to call. Deletions cut 5 bases from V and 5 bases from J, with 15 bases between. The germline gives CDR1 MNHEY, CDR2 SVGEGT. CDR3 length equals 14 residues. The CDR3 DNA sequence: TGTGCCAGCAGTACCCAGTGGGCGCGTACTGAAGCTTTCTTT. Encoded protein: CASSTQWARTEAFF.

The chain combines TRBV7-6 with TRBJ1-1; TRBD1 matches 10 bases. Looked up from germline, CDR1 is SGHVS and CDR2 is FNYEAQ. The J segment lost 1 base and the V segment lost 4 bases, leaving 6 bases of the junction unmatched. The CDR3 length is 16 residues. CDR3 amino acids: CASSSTGGAGNTEAFF. The CDR3 DNA is TGTGCCAGCAGCTCGACAGGGGGCGCGGGGAACACTGAAGCTTTCTTT.

The gene calls are TRBV27 and TRBJ2-7, with D tentatively TRBD2 (5 bases). Looked up from germline, CDR1 is MNHEY and CDR2 is SMNVEV (reference sequence). This CDR3 is built from 14 residues. V lost 3 bases to trimming and J lost 4 bases, with 13 bases between them. In DNA, the CDR3 is TGTGCCAGCAGTTTGGCAGGAGGTTATTACGAGCAGTACTTC. The encoded protein is CASSLAGGYYEQYF.

The rearrangement uses TRBV5-4 and TRBJ2-7; 7 bases map to TRBD1. This CDR3 contains 13 residues. Germline V gene data show CDR1 as SGHNT and CDR2 as YYREEE (reference sequence). V lost 4 bases, J lost 7 bases, and 8 bases stayed unmatched. CDR3 residues: CASSPGTESEQYF. The CDR3, as DNA: TGTGCCAGCAGCCCCGGGACAGAATCTGAGCAGTACTTC.

The J gene is TRBJ2-7, the V gene TRBV19; D might be TRBD2 (6 bases). Per germline, CDR1 LNHDA and CDR2 SQIVND (reference sequence). The V and J ends lost 4 bases and 7 bases respectively, with 17 bases between them. CDR3 length equals 14 residues. The CDR3 spells CASSTLRVAGEQYF. CDR3 nucleotides: TGTGCCAGTAGTACCCTCCGCGTGGCGGGGGAGCAGTACTTC.

The chain recombines TRBV11-2 with TRBJ1-1, with a possible D match to TRBD1 (5 bases). Germline V gene sequence: CDR1 SGHAT, CDR2 FQNNGV. The CDR3 is 14 amino acids. Trimming cost V 3 bases and J 1 base, with 9 bases left between them. CDR3 DNA sequence: TGTGCCAGCAGCTTTTCAGGGCCGAACACTGAAGCTTTCTTT. Translated: CASSFSGPNTEAFF.